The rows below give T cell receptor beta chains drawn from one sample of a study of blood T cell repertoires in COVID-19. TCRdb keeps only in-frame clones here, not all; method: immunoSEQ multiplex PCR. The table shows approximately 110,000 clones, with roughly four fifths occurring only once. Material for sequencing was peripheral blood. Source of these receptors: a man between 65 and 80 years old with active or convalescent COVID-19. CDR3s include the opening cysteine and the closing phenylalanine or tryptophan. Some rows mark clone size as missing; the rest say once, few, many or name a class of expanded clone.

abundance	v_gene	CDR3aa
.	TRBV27	CASTTLAGGWDTQYF
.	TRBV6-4	CASSMDTYNEQFF
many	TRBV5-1	CASSRDTQGVTGELFF
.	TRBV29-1	CSVGTSGYNEQFF
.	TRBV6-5	CASSYSYGTGEKLFF
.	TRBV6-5	CASTPGTGANNEQFF
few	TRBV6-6	CASSPGSGWNSPLHF
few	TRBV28	CASAHDRFYGYTF
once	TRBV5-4	CASSLGGQGLYGYTF
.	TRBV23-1	CASSQIRTGPGTEAFF
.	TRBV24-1	CATSDLTGEAFF
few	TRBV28	CASSLSRSGNEQFF
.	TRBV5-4	CASSSGTPTDTQYF
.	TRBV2	CASSEGRTTSTDTQYF
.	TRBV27	CASSLSPGQQETQYF
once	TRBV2	CASRGTLFNTEAFF
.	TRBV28	CASSPDSNYGYTF
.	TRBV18	CASSPLIHRGNQPQHF
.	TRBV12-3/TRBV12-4	CASSSPPREAFF
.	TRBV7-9	CASSAGLANTEAFF
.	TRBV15	CATSSDTANYGYTF
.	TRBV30	CAWNEGTGRIGYTF
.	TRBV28	CASTASTGANVLTF
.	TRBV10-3	CAISESAGGGYTF
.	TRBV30	CAWTGGLYEQYF
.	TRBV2	CASSGRDRASNEQFF
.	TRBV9	CASSVAQGETQYF
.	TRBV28	CASSLGTRLGYTF
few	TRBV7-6	CASSLEGGKETQYF
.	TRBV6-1	CASSERGNQPQHF
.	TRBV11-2	CASSLDRNNEQFF
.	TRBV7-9	CASSLVDRQFYGYTF
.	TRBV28	CASGLTGAKNIQYF
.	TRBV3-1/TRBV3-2	CASSQAGTEAFF
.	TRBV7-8	CASSFFDRTNEKLFF
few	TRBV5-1	CASMGPKNIQYF
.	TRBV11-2	CASSSQTGPSEQYF
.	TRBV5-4	CASSLGTGENEQFF
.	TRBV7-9	CASSYLEGDYGYTF
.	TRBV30	CAWEKAHELASLF
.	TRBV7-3	CASSLKGESSYEQYF
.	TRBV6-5	CASRGGGNTIYF
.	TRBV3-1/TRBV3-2	CASSQERRGRTQETQYF
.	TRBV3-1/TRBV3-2	CASSPPGLAGSKQYF
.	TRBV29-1	CSVTGGSGANVLTF
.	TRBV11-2	CASTREEVFSGYTF
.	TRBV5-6	CASSFRGPDNEQFF
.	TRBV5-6	CASSLGPYSQGKSGQPQHF
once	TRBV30	CAWSEPFGQGAYEQYF
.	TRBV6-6	CASSRPKQGSSNQPQHF
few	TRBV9	CASSVAVSGGDADTQYF
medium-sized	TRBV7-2	CASSLDGYSLHF
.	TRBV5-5	CASSLDGARSQPQHF
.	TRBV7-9	CASSLQGSRGYTF